The 24 T cell receptor beta chains in this list originate from one sample, sequenced in a study of blood T cell repertoires in COVID-19. TCRdb's table, derived via immunoSEQ multiplex PCR, lists solely in-frame clones and lacks some. The sample contains roughly 120,000 clones, about 80% of which appear only once. Sequenced: peripheral blood. The receptors were gathered from a woman aged 80 or older with acute or convalescent COVID-19.

The genes are TRBV4-2 and TRBJ2-7; 12 bases are a match to TRBD2. Losses at the gene ends were 1 base for V and 7 bases for J; bases not matched to a gene: 5. The CDR3 loop spans 15 amino acids. From germline, CDR1 is LGHNA and CDR2 YNFKEQ. The CDR3 region is CASSQVSSGGVEQYF. The CDR3 DNA sequence: TGTGCCAGCAGCCAAGTGTCTAGCGGGGGGGTGGAGCAGTACTTC.

The chain carries TRBV30 and TRBJ1-2; possibly TRBD1 for D (6 bases). This CDR3 region has 14 residues. V was cut by 0 bases and J by 6 bases, with 14 bases left in between. In germline, CDR1 is GTSNPN, CDR2 SVGIG (reference sequence). The CDR3, as DNA: TGTGCCTGGAGTGTGGCGGGGGCTGGAAATGGCTACACCTTC. It translates to CAWSVAGAGNGYTF. Full variable domain (outside the CDR3, taken from reference TRBV30 and TRBJ1-2): SQTIHQWPATLVQPVGSPLSLECTVEGTSNPNLYWYRQAAGRGLQLLFYSVGIGQISSEVPQNLSASRPQDRQFILSSKKLLLSDSGFYLCAWSVAGAGNGYTFGSGTRLTVV.

V and J are TRBV6-2 or TRBV6-3 and TRBJ2-2; D possibly corresponds to TRBD2 (5 bases). This CDR3 has 16 amino acids. Germline CDR1 MNHEY, CDR2 SVGEGT. Trimming stripped 4 bases from V and 0 bases from J, with 12 bases between. CDR3 DNA sequence: TGTGCCAGCAGTTGGGCTAGGGAGACGAACACCGGGGAGCTGTTTTTT. The encoded protein is CASSWARETNTGELFF.

V gene TRBV10-3 combines with J gene TRBJ2-5, with TRBD2 matching over 10 bases. Per the germline V gene, CDR1 is ENHRY and CDR2 is SYGVKD. This CDR3 is 14 amino acids long. V trimming: 7 bases; J trimming: 1 base; junction bases outside the gene matches: 3. CDR3 DNA: TGTGCCATCACTGGACTAGCGGCCCAAGAGACCCAGTACTTC. This translates into CAITGLAAQETQYF.

The chain links TRBV27 to TRBJ1-3; D possibly corresponds to TRBD1 (5 bases). V dropped 5 bases and J dropped 5 bases, with 16 bases sitting between them. Per germline, CDR1 MNHEY and CDR2 SMNVEV (reference sequence). The length of the CDR3 is 15 residues. The CDR3 is CASSAKGEDRNTIYF. The CDR3 DNA follows: TGTGCCAGCAGTGCGAAAGGGGAGGATCGAAACACCATATATTTT.

This clone was detected ten times or more. The chain carries TRBV7-2 and TRBJ1-5; TRBD1 is a possible D gene (5 bases). The germline gives CDR1 SGHTA, CDR2 FQGNSA. The CDR3 length is 15 residues. Trimming took off 5 bases at V and 7 bases at J, with 18 bases between the two ends. DNA of the CDR3: TGTGCCAGCAGCGCCCAGACAGCCGGGGGACAGCCCCAGCATTTT. Translating gives CASSAQTAGGQPQHF.

CDR3: CAISDSRGNKAFF. The CDR3 region has the DNA TGTGCCATCAGTGATAGTCGGGGTAATAAAGCTTTCTTT. The chain has TRBV10-3 and TRBJ1-1, with D unresolved. Germline values: CDR1 ENHRY, CDR2 SYGVKD. Trimming stripped 3 bases from V and 9 bases from J, with 14 bases between. The CDR3 totals 13 residues.

The V gene is TRBV6-2 or TRBV6-3, the J gene TRBJ1-6, with 9 bases aligning to TRBD1. V lost 5 bases and J lost 7; bases outside the gene matches: 6. This CDR3 has 15 amino acids. Germline V gene sequence: CDR1 MNHEY, CDR2 SVGEGT. The CDR3 sequence: CASSGRTGENSPLHF. The CDR3 DNA reads as TGTGCCAGCAGTGGGCGGACAGGGGAGAATTCACCCCTCCACTTT.

The chain uses TRBV7-2 and TRBJ2-3; TRBD2 aligns across 10 bases. The junction had 5 bases not matched to a gene; V was cut back by 3 bases and J by 5 bases. This CDR3 is built from 15 residues. The germline CDR1 and CDR2 sequences are SGHTA and FQGNSA. In nucleotides, the CDR3 is TGTGCCAGCAGCTTTCAGCGGGAGGGCCAAGATACGCAGTATTTT. It specifies CASSFQREGQDTQYF.

The rearrangement joins TRBV18 to TRBJ2-5, with D tentatively TRBD1 (5 bases). Trimming removed 4 bases at V and 2 bases at J, with 11 bases between. The CDR3 is 14 amino acids. CDR1 is KGHSH and CDR2 is LQKENI in the germline V gene. In DNA form, the CDR3 reads TGTGCCAGCTCACGTACAGGCCCTCAAGAGACCCAGTACTTC. Translating it yields CASSRTGPQETQYF.

The V and J genes are TRBV4-2 and TRBJ2-2, with 9 positions matching TRBD2. There are 21 residues in the CDR3. V trimming: 1 base; J trimming: 3 bases; junction bases outside the gene matches: 18. CDR1 is LGHNA, CDR2 YNFKEQ, per germline. The CDR3 DNA sequence: TGTGCCAGCAGCCAAGTTCCCCGAGGCGGGGGGGCCTTTCCCCACACCGGGGAGCTGTTTTTT. Protein product: CASSQVPRGGGAFPHTGELFF.

The rearrangement uses TRBV6-1 and TRBJ1-5; D not certain. Trimming removed 0 bases at V and 5 bases at J, with 5 bases between. The CDR3 has 13 amino acids. The germline gives CDR1 MNHNS, CDR2 SASEGT. CDR3 region: CASSEARYQPQHF. DNA of the CDR3: TGTGCCAGCAGTGAAGCCCGTTATCAGCCCCAGCATTTT.

The genes are TRBV29-1 and TRBJ2-5, with 8 bases fitting TRBD2. Trimming removed 7 bases from V and 5 bases from J; junction bases left unmatched: 9. CDR3 length equals 13 residues. The germline V gene has CDR1 SQVTM and CDR2 ANQGSEA. The CDR3 bases are TGCAGCGGAGAATCGGGAGGGGCTGAGACCCAGTACTTC. Residues: CSGESGGAETQYF.

In this sample, this clone turned up a few times. The V and J genes are TRBV7-3 and TRBJ2-2, with 7 bases lining up with TRBD2. V was clipped by 5 bases and J by 3 bases; unmatched bases: 9. CDR1 is SGHTA and CDR2 is FQGTGA in the germline V gene. The CDR3 totals 16 residues. CDR3 bases: TGTGCCAGCAGCCCGCGGGAGAATCGGGACACCGGGGAGCTGTTTTTT. As protein: CASSPRENRDTGELFF.

This rearrangement joins TRBV30 to TRBJ1-1; D unresolved. There are 14 residues in the CDR3. The germline V gene has CDR1 GTSNPN and CDR2 SVGIG (reference sequence). Trimming shortened V by 2 bases and J by 4 bases, and 14 bases separated the two germline ends. The CDR3 region is CAWSLSLRGTEAFF. DNA for the CDR3: TGTGCCTGGAGTCTAAGTCTGAGAGGCACTGAAGCTTTCTTT.

This chain uses TRBV7-2 with TRBJ2-3; TRBD1 matches 8 bases. V trimming: 2 bases; J trimming: 1 base; junction bases outside the gene matches: 2. The germline gives CDR1 SGHTA, CDR2 FQGNSA. The CDR3 has 15 residues. Written as DNA, the CDR3 is TGTGCCAGCAGCTTACCGGGACAGGGCACAGATACGCAGTATTTT. This encodes CASSLPGQGTDTQYF.

The chain has TRBV3-1 (or the pseudogene TRBV3-2) and TRBJ1-2; no clear D gene. This CDR3 has 15 amino acids. V was trimmed by 1 base and J by 4 bases, leaving 13 bases between them. The V gene's germline CDR1 is LGHDT and CDR2 YNNKEL (reference sequence). The CDR3 nucleotides read TGTGCCAGCAGCCAAGTACTCTCCTCTCTCTATGGCTACACCTTC. Amino acids: CASSQVLSSLYGYTF.

This rearrangement joins TRBV5-1 to TRBJ2-3; the match to TRBD2 covers 11 bases. The CDR3 contains 15 residues. The germline V gene has CDR1 SGHRS and CDR2 YFSETQ. The J segment lost 5 bases and the V segment lost 3 bases, leaving 5 bases of the junction unmatched. The DNA for the CDR3 is TGCGCCAGCAGCTCGTCGGGACTAGCGGAAGATACGCAGTATTTT. Amino acids: CASSSSGLAEDTQYF.

The rearrangement uses TRBV27 and TRBJ2-3, with D tentatively TRBD1 (6 bases). V lost 1 base and J lost 2, with 7 bases in between. CDR1 MNHEY and CDR2 SMNVEV come from the germline V gene (reference sequence). This CDR3 contains 14 residues. CDR3 protein: CASSLWGPTDTQYF. The CDR3 DNA follows: TGTGCCAGCAGTTTATGGGGGCCCACAGATACGCAGTATTTT.

The genes are TRBV6-4 and TRBJ2-3; 7 bases line up with TRBD1. Germline CDR1 is MRHNA and CDR2 is SNTAGT. CDR3 length: 14 amino acids. J lost 5 bases, V lost 6 bases, and 8 bases had no gene match. The CDR3 here is CASRPTGWGDTQYF. In DNA, the CDR3 is TGTGCCAGCAGACCGACAGGGTGGGGAGATACGCAGTATTTT.

This clone is deemed medium-sized (0.01 to 0.1%). The chain carries TRBV3-1 (or the pseudogene TRBV3-2) and TRBJ2-7, with 9 bases matching TRBD1. This CDR3 has 21 residues. The V gene's germline CDR1 is LGHDT and CDR2 YNNKEL (reference sequence). J gave up 3 bases and V 6 bases, and 27 bases lay outside the gene matches. CDR3 protein: CASRGRDRETAGPHRIYEQYF. DNA for the CDR3: TGTGCCAGCAGGGGCCGGGACAGGGAAACTGCTGGCCCCCACCGTATCTACGAGCAGTACTTC.

The gene calls are TRBV4-2 and TRBJ1-1, with 8 bases that match TRBD1. The V gene end was trimmed by 4 bases and the J gene end by 5 bases; junction bases not matched to a gene: 6. The CDR3 is 14 amino acids. Germline CDR1 is LGHNA and CDR2 is YNFKEQ. The CDR3 spells CASSLDRGVTEAFF. Here the CDR3 DNA reads TGTGCCAGCAGCCTAGACAGGGGAGTAACTGAAGCTTTCTTT.

The chain employs TRBV20-1 and TRBJ1-1; D gene unclear. V gave up 3 bases and J gave up 5 bases, with 13 bases separating them. The CDR3 contains 13 residues. Germline CDR1 is DFQATT and CDR2 is SNEGSKA (reference sequence). The DNA of the CDR3 is TGCAGTGCTAGTTTGGGCCCTGGAACTGAAGCTTTCTTT. Its protein product is CSASLGPGTEAFF.

The chain combines TRBV6-2 or TRBV6-3 with TRBJ2-1; 12 nucleotides agree with TRBD2. Germline CDR1 is MNHEY and CDR2 is SVGEGT. J lost 4 bases, V lost 2 bases, and 3 bases had no gene match. There are 16 residues in the CDR3. The CDR3 region is CASSYTGLAGYNEQFF. DNA for the CDR3: TGTGCCAGCAGTTACACTGGACTAGCGGGATACAATGAGCAGTTCTTC.